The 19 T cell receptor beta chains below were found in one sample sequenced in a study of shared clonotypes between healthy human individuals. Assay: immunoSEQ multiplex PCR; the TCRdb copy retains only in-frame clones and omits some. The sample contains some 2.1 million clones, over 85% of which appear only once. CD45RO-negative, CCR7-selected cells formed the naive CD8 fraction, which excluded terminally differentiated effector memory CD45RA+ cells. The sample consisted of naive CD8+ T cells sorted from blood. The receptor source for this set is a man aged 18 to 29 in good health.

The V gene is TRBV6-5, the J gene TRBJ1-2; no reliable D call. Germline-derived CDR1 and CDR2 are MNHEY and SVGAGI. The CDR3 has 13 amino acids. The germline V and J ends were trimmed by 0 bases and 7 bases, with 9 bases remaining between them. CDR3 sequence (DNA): TGTGCCAGCAGTTACTCGCTAGGTAGTGGCTACACCTTC. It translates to CASSYSLGSGYTF.

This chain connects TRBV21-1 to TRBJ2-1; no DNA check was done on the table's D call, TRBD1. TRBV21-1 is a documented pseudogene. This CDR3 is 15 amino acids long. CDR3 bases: TGTGCCAGCAGCAACCGGGACAGGGGAGTCGATGAGCAGTTCTTC. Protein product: CASSNRDRGVDEQFF.

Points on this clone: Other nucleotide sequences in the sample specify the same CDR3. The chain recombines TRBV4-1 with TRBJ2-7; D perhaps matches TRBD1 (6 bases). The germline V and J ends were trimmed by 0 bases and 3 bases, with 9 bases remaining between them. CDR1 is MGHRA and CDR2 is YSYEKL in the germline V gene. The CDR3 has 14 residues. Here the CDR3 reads CASSQETGFYEQYF. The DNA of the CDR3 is TGCGCCAGCAGCCAAGAAACAGGGTTCTACGAGCAGTACTTC.

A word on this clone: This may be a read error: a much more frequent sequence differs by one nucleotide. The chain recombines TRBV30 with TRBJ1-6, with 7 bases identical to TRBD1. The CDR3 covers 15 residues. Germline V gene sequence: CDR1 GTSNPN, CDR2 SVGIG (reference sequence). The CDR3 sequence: CACETNRGFNSLLHF. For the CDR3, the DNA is TGTGCCTGTGAGACGAACAGGGGATTTAATTCACTCCTCCACTTT.

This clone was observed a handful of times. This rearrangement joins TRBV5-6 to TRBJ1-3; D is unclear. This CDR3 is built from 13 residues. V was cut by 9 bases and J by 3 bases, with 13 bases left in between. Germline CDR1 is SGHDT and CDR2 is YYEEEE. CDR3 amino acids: CATSLVDGNTIYF. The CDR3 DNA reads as TGTGCCACCTCCCTCGTAGATGGAAACACCATATATTTT.

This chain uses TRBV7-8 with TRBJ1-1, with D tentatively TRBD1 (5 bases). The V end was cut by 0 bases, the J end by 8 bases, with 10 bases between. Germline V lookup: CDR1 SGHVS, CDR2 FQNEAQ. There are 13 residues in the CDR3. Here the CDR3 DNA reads TGTGCCAGCAGCTTAGCGGAGGGGATCGAAGCTTTCTTT. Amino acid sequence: CASSLAEGIEAFF.

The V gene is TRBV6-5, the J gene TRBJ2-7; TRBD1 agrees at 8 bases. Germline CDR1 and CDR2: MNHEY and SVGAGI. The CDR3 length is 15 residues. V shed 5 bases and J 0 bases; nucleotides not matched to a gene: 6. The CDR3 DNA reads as TGTGCCAGCAGTGGCGAGGACAGGGTCTCCTACGAGCAGTACTTC. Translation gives CASSGEDRVSYEQYF.

The CDR3: CASSVRDINQPQHF. As DNA, the CDR3 is TGTGCCAGTAGTGTTCGGGACATCAATCAGCCCCAGCATTTT. This chain connects TRBV19 to TRBJ1-5; a possible D gene is TRBD1 (6 bases). There are 14 residues in the CDR3. V shed 5 bases and J shed 3 bases, with 11 bases lying between them. The germline CDR1 and CDR2 sequences are LNHDA and SQIVND (reference sequence).

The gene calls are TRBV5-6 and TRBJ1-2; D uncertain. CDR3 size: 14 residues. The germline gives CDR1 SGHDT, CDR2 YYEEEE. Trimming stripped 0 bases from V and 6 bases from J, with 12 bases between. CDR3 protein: CASSLVGSENGYTF. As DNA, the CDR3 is TGTGCCAGCAGCTTGGTGGGGTCCGAGAATGGCTACACCTTC. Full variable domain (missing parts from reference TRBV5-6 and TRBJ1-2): DAGVTQSPTHLIKTRGQQVTLRCSPKSGHDTVSWYQQALGQGPQFIFQYYEEEERQRGNFPDRFSGHQFPNYSSELNVNALLLGDSALYLCASSLVGSENGYTFGSGTRLTVV.

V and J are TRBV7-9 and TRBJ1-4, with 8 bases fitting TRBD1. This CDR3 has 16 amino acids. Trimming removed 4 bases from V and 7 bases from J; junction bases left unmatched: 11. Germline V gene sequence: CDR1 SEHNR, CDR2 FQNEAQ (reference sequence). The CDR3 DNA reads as TGTGCCAGCAGCTCACCCCTCAGGGGGCAGGGTGAAAAACTGTTTTTT. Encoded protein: CASSSPLRGQGEKLFF.

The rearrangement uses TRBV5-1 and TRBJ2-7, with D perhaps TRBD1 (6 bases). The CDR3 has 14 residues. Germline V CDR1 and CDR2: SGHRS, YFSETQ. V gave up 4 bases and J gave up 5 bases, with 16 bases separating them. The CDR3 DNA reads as TGCGCCAGCAGCCCCGACAGGCTCGCGGACGAGCAGTACTTC. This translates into CASSPDRLADEQYF.

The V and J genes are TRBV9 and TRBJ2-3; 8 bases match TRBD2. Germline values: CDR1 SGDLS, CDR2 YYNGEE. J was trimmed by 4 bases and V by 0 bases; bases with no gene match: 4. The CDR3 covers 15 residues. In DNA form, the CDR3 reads TGTGCCAGCAGCGTAGCGGGGGGGGTAGCAGATACGCAGTATTTT. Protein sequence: CASSVAGGVADTQYF.

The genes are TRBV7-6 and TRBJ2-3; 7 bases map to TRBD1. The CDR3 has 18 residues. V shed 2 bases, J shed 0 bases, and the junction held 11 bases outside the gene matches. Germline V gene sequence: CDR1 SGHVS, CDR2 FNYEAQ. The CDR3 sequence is CASSLSSGTDVSTDTQYF. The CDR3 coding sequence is TGTGCCAGCAGCTTATCCTCCGGGACAGATGTTAGCACAGATACGCAGTATTTT.

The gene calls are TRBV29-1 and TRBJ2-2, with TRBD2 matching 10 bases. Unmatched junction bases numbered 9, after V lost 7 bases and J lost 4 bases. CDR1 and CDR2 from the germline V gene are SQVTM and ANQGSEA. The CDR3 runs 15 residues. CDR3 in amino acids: CSAEREGPGTGELFF. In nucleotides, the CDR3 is TGCAGCGCCGAGCGGGAGGGCCCGGGCACCGGGGAGCTGTTTTTT.

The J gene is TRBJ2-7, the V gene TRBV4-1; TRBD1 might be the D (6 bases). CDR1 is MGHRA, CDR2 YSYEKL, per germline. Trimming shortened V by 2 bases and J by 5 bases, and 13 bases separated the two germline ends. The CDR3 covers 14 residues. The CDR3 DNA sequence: TGCGCCAGCAGCCAACACCCACGGACAGACGAGCAGTACTTC. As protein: CASSQHPRTDEQYF.

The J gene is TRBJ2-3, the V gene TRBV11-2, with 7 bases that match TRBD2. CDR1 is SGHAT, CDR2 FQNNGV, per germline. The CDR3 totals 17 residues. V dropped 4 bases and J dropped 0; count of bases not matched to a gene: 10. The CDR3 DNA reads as TGTGCCAGCAGCTCAGGCGGGGGAACCGATAGCACAGATACGCAGTATTTT. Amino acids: CASSSGGGTDSTDTQYF.

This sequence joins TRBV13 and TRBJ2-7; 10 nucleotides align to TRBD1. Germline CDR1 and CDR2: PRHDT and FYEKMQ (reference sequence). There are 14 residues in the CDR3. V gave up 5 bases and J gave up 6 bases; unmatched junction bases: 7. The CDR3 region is CASSTGTGEFEQYF. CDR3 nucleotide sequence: TGTGCCAGCAGCACCGGGACAGGGGAATTCGAGCAGTACTTC.

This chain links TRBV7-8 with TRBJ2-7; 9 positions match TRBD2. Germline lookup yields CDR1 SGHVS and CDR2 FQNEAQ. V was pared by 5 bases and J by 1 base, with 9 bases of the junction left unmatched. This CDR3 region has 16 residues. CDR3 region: CASSASPTSGSYEQYF. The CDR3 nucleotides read TGTGCCAGCAGCGCATCCCCGACTAGCGGATCCTACGAGCAGTACTTC. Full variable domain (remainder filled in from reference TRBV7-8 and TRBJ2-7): GAGVSQSPRYKVAKRGQDVALRCDPISGHVSLFWYQQALGQGPEFLTYFQNEAQLDKSGLPSDRFFAERPEGSVSTLKIQRTQQEDSAVYLCASSASPTSGSYEQYFGPGTRLTVT.

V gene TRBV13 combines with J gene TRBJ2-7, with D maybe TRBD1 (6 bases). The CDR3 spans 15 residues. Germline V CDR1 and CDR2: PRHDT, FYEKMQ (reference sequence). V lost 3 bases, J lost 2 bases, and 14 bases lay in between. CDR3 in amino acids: CASSFQGTSTYEQYF. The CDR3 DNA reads TGTGCCAGCAGCTTCCAGGGGACGAGTACCTACGAGCAGTACTTC.